This TCR beta chain was obtained from a study of T cells in Graves' hyperthyroidism and ophthalmopathy. As to this clonotype: Antigen specificity is unknown.

The investigators amplified TCR beta CDR3 regions from RNA transcripts. With the HTBI primer set, the TCR CDR3 went through a first round of RT-PCR. TCRdb processed the multiplex PCR reads anew with MiXCR; each CDR3 protein has one entry. The sample holds about 590,000 distinct CDR3 sequences, approximately 14% seen once. The CDR3 has 16 residues. In germline, CDR1 is MNHEY, CDR2 SVGEGT. V lost 8 bases and J lost 0, with 17 bases in between. Study findings and constraints: Ophthalmopathy and stable hyperthyroidism were separated by a 13 V-J model. Peripheral blood also featured most of the thyroid clonotypes expanded above 0.001.

Absent ophthalmopathy progression within 18 months defined stable Graves' hyperthyroidism. Orbital computed tomography, thyroid ultrasound, serum thyroxine and TRAb, and clinical symptoms together informed the diagnoses. Sequencing was carried out using blood. This TCR was recovered from a woman in her 30s with Graves' hyperthyroidism. V and J are TRBV6-2 or TRBV6-3 and TRBJ2-4; D might be TRBD2 (6 bases). CDR3 region: CASSGDSNLAKNIQYF. The DNA of the CDR3 is TGTGCCAGCTCCGGGGACTCTAACTTAGCCAAAAACATTCAGTACTTC.